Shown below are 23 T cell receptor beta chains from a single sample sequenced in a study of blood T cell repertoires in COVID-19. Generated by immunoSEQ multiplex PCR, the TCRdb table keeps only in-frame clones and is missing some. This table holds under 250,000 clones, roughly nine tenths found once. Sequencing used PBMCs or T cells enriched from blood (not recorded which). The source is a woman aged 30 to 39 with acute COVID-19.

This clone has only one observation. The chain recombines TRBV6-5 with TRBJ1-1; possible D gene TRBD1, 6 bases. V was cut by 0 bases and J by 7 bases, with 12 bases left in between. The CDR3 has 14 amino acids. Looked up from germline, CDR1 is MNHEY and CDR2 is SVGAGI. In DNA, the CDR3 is TGTGCCAGCAGTTACTCAGGGGGTTATGATGAAGCTTTCTTT. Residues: CASSYSGGYDEAFF.

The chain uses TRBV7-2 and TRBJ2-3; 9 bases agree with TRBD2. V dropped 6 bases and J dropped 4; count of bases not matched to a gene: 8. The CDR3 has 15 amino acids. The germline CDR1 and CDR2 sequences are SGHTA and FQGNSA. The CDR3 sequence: CASRGLASGADTQYF. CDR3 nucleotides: TGTGCCAGCAGGGGACTAGCATCCGGCGCAGATACGCAGTATTTT.

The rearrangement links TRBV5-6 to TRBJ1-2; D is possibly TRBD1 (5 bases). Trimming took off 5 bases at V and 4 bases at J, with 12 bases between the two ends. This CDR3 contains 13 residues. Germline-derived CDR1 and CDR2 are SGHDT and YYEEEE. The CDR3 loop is CASRGRAGYGYTF. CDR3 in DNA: TGTGCCAGCAGGGGCAGGGCTGGCTATGGCTACACCTTC.

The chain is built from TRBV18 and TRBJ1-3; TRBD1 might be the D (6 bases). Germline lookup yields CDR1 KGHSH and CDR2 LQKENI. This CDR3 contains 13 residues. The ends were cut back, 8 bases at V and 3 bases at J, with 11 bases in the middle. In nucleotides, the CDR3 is TGTGCCAGCACGTCGGACAGTGGAAACACCATATATTTT. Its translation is CASTSDSGNTIYF.

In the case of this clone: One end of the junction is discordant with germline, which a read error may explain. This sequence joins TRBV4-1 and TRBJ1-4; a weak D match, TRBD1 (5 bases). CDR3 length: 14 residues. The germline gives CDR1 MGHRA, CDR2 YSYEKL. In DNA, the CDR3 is TGCGCCAGCAGCCAAAATTCGGGTACAGGTCCGACCCTTTTT. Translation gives CASSQNSGTGPTLF.

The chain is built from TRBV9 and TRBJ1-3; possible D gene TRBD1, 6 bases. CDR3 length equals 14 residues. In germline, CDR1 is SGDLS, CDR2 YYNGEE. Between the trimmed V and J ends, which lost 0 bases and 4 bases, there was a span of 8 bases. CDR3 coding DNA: TGTGCCAGCAGCGTAGGAGGGACAGGAAACACCATATATTTT. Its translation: CASSVGGTGNTIYF.

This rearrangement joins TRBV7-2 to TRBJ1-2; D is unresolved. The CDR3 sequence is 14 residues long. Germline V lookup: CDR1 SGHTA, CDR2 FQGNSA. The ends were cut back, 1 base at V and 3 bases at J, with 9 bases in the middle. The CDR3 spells CASSLGASDYGYTF. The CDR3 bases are TGTGCCAGCAGCTTAGGTGCCAGTGACTATGGCTACACCTTC.

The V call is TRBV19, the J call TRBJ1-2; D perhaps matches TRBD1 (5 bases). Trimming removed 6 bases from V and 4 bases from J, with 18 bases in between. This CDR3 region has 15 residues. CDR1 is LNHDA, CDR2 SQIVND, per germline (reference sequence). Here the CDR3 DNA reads TGTGCCAGTAGCATCTCAGGGTCCGTCAGCTATGGCTACACCTTC. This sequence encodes CASSISGSVSYGYTF.

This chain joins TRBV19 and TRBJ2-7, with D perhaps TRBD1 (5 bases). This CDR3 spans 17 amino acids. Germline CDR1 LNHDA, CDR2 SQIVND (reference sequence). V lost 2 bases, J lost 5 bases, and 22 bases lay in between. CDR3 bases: TGTGCCAGTAGTATAAGGCCTCCAGACAGAGCAGGACACGAGCAGTACTTC. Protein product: CASSIRPPDRAGHEQYF.

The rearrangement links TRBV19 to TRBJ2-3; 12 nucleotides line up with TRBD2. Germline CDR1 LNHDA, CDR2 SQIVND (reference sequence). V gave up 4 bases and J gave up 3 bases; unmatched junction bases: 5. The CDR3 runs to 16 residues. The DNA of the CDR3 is TGTGCCAGTAGTACGCCTGGGACTAGCGGGACAGATACGCAGTATTTT. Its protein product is CASSTPGTSGTDTQYF.

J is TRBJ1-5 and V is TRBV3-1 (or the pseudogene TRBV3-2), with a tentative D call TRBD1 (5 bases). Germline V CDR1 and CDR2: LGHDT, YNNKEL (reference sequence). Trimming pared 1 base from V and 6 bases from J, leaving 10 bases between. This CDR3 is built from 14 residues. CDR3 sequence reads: CASSQGGEVQPQHF. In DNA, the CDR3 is TGTGCCAGCAGCCAAGGGGGGGAAGTTCAGCCCCAGCATTTT.

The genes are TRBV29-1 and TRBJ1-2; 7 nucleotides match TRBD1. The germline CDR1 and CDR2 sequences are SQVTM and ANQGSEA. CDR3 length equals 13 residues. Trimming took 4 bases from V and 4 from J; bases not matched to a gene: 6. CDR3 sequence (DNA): TGCAGCGTTGGTATCGACAGGGTCTATGGCTACACCTTC. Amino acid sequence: CSVGIDRVYGYTF.

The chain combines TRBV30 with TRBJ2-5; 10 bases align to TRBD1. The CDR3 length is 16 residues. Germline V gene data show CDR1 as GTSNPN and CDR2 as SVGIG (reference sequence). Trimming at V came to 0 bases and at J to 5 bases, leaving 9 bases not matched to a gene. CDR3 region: CAWSVPGTGVFETQYF. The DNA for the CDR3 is TGTGCCTGGAGTGTACCCGGGACAGGGGTGTTTGAGACCCAGTACTTC. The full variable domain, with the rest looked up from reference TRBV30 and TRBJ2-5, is SQTIHQWPATLVQPVGSPLSLECTVEGTSNPNLYWYRQAAGRGLQLLFYSVGIGQISSEVPQNLSASRPQDRQFILSSKKLLLSDSGFYLCAWSVPGTGVFETQYFGPGTRLLVL.

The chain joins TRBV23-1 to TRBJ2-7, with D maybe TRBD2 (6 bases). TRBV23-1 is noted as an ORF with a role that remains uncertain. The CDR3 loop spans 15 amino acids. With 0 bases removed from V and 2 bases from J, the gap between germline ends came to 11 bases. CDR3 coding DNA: TGCGCCAGCAGTCAATCGGGGACGGGAGCCTACGAGCAGTACTTC. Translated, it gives CASSQSGTGAYEQYF.

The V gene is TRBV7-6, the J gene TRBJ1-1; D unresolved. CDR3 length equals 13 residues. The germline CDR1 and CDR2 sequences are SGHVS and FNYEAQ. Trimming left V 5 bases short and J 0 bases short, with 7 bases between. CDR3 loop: CASSPIMNTEAFF. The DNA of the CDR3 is TGTGCCAGCAGCCCCATCATGAACACTGAAGCTTTCTTT.

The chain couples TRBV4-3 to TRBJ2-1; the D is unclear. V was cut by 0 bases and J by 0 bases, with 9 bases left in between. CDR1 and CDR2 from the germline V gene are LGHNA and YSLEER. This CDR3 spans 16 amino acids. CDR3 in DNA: TGCGCCAGCAGCCAAGATTCGGTCCCCTCCTACAATGAGCAGTTCTTC. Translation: CASSQDSVPSYNEQFF.

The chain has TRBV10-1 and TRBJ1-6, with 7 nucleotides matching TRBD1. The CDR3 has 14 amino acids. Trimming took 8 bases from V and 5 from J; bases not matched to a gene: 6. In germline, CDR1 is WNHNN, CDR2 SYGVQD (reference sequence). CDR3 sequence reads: CASGGQRDNSPLHF. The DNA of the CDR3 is TGCGCCAGCGGGGGACAGCGGGATAATTCACCCCTCCACTTT.

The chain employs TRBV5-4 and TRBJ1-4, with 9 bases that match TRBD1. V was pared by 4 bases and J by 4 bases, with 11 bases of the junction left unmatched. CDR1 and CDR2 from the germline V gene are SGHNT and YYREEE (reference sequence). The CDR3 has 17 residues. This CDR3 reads CASSGGQGSGLNEKLFF. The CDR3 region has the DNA TGTGCCAGCAGCGGGGGACAGGGCTCTGGTCTTAATGAAAAACTGTTTTTT.

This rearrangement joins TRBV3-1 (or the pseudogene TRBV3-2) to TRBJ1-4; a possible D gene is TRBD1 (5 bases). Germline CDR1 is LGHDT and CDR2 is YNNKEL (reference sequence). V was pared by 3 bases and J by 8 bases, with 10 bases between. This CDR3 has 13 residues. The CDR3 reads CASSQWEGEKLFF. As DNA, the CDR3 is TGTGCCAGCAGCCAGTGGGAGGGGGAAAAACTGTTTTTT.

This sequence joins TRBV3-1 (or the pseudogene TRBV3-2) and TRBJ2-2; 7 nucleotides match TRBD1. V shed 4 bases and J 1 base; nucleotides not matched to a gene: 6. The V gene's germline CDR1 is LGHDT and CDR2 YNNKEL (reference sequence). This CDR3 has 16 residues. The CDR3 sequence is CASSPHRGLNTGELFF. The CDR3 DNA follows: TGTGCCAGCAGCCCCCACAGGGGTCTGAACACCGGGGAGCTGTTTTTT.

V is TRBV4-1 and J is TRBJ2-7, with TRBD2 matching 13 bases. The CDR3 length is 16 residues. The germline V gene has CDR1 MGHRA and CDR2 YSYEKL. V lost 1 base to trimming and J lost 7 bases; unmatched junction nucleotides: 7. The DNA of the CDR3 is TGCGCCAGCAGCCAAGGAGTAACGGGACTAGCGGGGGAGCAGTACTTC. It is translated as CASSQGVTGLAGEQYF.

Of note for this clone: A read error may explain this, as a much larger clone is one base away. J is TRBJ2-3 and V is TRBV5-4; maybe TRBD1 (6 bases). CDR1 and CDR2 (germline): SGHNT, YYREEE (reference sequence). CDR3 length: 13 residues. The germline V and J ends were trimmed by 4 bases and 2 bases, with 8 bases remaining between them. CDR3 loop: CASSHRDTDTQYF. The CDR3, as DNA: TGTGCCAGCAGCCACAGGGACACAGATACGCAGTATTTT. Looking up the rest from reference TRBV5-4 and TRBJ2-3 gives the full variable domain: ETGVTQSPTHLIKTRGQQVTLRCSSQSGHNTVSWYQQALGQGPQFIFQYYREEENGRGNFPPRFSGLQFPNYSSELNVNALELDDSALYLCASSHRDTDTQYFGPGTRLTVL.

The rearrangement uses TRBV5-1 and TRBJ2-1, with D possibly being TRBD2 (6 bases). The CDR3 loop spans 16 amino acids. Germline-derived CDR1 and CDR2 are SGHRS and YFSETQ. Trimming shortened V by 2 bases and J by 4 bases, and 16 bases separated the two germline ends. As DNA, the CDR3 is TGCGCCAGCAGCTTATCCGGGAGCCCCCTTTACAATGAGCAGTTCTTC. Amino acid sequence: CASSLSGSPLYNEQFF.